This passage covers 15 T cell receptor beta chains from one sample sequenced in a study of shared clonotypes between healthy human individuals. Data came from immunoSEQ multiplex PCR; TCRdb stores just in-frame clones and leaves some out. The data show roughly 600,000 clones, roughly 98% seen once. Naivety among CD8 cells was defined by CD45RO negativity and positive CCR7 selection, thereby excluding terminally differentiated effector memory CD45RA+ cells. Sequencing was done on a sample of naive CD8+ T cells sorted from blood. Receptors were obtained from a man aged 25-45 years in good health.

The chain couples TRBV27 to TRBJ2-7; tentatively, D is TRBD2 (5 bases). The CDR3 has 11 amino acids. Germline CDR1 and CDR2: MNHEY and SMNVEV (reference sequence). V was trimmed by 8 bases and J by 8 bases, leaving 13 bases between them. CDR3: CASGGGPKQYF. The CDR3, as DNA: TGTGCCAGCGGAGGAGGACCCAAGCAGTACTTC.

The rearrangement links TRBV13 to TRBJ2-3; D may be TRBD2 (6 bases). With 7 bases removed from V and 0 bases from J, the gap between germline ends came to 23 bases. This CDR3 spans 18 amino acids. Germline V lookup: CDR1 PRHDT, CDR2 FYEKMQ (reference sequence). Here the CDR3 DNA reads TGTGCCAGCACCTCCCAACTCCCCCCAAGCGGGAGCACAGATACGCAGTATTTT. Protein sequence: CASTSQLPPSGSTDTQYF.

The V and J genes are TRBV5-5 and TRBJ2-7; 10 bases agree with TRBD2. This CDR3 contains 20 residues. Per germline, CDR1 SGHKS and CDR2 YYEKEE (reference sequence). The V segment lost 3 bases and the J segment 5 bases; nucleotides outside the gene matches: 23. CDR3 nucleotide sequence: TGTGCCAGCAGCTACATGGTTGGGGGGACTAGCGAAAACCCCTTTGACGAGCAGTACTTC. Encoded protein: CASSYMVGGTSENPFDEQYF.

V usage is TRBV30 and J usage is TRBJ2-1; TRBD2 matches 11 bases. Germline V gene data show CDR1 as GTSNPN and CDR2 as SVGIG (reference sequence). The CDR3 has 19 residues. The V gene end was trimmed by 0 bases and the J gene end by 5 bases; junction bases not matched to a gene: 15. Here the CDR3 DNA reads TGTGCCTGGAGTGTACAACGAACTAGCGGGAGTTGGCGAAACAATGAGCAGTTCTTC. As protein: CAWSVQRTSGSWRNNEQFF.

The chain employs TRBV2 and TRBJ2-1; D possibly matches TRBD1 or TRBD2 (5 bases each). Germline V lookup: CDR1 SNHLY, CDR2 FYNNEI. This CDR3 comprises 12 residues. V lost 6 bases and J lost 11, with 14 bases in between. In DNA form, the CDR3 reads TGTGCCAGCAGACCCGGGGCTAGTCAGCAGTTCTTC. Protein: CASRPGASQQFF.

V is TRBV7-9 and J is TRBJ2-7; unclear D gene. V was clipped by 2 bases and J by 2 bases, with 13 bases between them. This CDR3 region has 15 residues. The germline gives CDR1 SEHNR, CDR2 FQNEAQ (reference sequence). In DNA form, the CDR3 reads TGTGCCAGCAGCTTAACGGCGCAAGGGCCCTACGAGCAGTACTTC. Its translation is CASSLTAQGPYEQYF.

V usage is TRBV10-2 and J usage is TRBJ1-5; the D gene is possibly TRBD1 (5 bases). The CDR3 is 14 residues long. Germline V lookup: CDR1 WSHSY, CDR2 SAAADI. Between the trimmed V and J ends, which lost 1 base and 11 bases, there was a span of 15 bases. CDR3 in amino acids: CASSEFVGPQAQHF. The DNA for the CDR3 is TGCGCCAGCAGTGAGTTCGTGGGACCCCAGGCCCAGCATTTT.

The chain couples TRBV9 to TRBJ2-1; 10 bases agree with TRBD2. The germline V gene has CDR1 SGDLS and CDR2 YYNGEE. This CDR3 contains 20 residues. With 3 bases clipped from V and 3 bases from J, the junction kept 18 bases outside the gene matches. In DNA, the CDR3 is TGTGCCAGCAGCGAAGACCCTACTAGCGGGACCGACTGGTTCTACAATGAGCAGTTCTTC. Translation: CASSEDPTSGTDWFYNEQFF.

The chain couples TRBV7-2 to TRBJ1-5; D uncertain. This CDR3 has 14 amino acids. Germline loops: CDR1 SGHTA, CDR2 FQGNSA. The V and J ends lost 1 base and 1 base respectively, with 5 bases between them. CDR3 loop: CASSLVWSNQPQHF. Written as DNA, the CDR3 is TGTGCCAGCAGCTTAGTGTGGAGCAATCAGCCCCAGCATTTT.

CDR3 sequence: CASSLRDRVNEQFF. In nucleotides, the CDR3 is TGTGCCAGCAGCTTACGGGACAGGGTCAATGAGCAGTTCTTC. The rearrangement uses TRBV11-2 and TRBJ2-1, with TRBD1 identical over 9 bases. The V gene's germline CDR1 is SGHAT and CDR2 FQNNGV. The CDR3 is made up of 14 amino acids. J gave up 6 bases and V 2 bases, and 2 bases lay outside the gene matches.

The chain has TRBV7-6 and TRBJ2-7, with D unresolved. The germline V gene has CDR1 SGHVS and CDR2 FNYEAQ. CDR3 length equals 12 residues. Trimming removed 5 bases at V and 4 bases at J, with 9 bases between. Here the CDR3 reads CASSPVRYEQYF. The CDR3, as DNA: TGTGCCAGCAGCCCCGTCCGGTACGAGCAGTACTTC.

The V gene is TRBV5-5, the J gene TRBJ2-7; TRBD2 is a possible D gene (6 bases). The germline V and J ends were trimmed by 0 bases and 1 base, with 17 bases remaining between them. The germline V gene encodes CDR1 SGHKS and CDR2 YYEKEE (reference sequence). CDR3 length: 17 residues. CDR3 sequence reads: CASSLVASESVSYEQYF. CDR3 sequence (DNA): TGTGCCAGCAGCTTGGTGGCTAGCGAGAGCGTTTCCTACGAGCAGTACTTC.

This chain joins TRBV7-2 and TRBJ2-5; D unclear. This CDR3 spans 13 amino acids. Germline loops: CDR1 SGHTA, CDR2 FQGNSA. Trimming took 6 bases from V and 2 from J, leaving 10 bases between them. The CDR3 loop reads CASRLVTQETQYF. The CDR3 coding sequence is TGTGCCAGCAGACTGGTAACTCAAGAGACCCAGTACTTC.

The CDR3 coding sequence is TGTGCCAGCAGTCAACCGCAGGGCTACACTGAAGCTTTCTTT. Translating it yields CASSQPQGYTEAFF. The chain joins TRBV6-1 to TRBJ1-1, with D perhaps matching TRBD1 (5 bases). Trimming stripped 5 bases from V and 3 bases from J, with 13 bases between. CDR1 and CDR2 (germline): MNHNS, SASEGT. This CDR3 is built from 14 residues.

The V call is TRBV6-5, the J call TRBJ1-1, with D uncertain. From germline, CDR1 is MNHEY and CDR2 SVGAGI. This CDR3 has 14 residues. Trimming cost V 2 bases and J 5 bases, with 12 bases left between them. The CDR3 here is CASSYSPAGTEAFF. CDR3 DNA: TGTGCCAGCAGTTACAGTCCGGCCGGGACTGAAGCTTTCTTT.